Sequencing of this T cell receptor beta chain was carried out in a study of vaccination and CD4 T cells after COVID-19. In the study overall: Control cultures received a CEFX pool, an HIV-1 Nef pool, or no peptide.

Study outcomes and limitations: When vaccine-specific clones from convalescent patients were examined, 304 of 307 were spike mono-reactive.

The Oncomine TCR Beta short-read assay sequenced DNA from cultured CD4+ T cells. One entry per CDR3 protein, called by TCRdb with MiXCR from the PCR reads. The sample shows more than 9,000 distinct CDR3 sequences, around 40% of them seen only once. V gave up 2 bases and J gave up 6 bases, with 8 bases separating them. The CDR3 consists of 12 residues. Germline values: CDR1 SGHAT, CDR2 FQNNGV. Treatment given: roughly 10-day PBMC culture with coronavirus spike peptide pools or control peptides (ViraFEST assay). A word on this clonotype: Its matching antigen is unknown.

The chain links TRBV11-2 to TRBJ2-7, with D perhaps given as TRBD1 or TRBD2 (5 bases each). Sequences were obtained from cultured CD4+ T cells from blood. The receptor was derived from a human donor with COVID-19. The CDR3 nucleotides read TGTGCCAGCAGCTTAACCGGGGCCGAGCAGTACTTC. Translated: CASSLTGAEQYF.